This TCR beta chain was found in a study of Graves' ophthalmopathy and Graves' hyperthyroidism. Study in general: Peripheral blood was gathered at first diagnosis, ahead of any treatment whatsoever. Study conclusions and caveats: Most expanded thyroid clonotypes above 0.001 frequency also appeared in blood.

Cases classed as stable hyperthyroidism had no ophthalmopathy within 18 months of follow-up. Amplification from RNA transcripts yielded the TCR beta CDR3 regions. A first-round RT-PCR used HTBI primers, followed by a second-round multiplex PCR. TCRdb redid the calling of the multiplex PCR reads with MiXCR, one entry per CDR3 protein. The data contain some 380,000 distinct CDR3 sequences, 15% of them singletons. This clonotype was detected ten times or more. Its antigen remains unknown. Sequenced: peripheral blood. The source of this sequence is a woman aged 18-30 years with stable Graves' hyperthyroidism.

CDR3: CASSPTPDGLETQYF. The DNA of the CDR3 is TGTGCCAGCAGCCCTACTCCAGACGGACTGGAGACCCAGTACTTC. The chain links TRBV7-3 to TRBJ2-5, with D perhaps matching TRBD2 (5 bases). The CDR3 is 15 residues long. V lost 5 bases and J lost 5, with 18 bases in between. CDR1 is SGHTA and CDR2 is FQGTGA in the germline V gene. Full variable domain (remainder filled in from reference TRBV7-3 and TRBJ2-5): GAGVSQTPSNKVTEKGKYVELRCDPISGHTALYWYRQSLGQGPEFLIYFQGTGAADDSGLPNDRFFAVRPEGSVSTLKIQRTERGDSAVYLCASSPTPDGLETQYFGPGTRLLVL.